The T cell receptor (beta chain) under discussion was sequenced for a study of T cell changes during pregnancy in multiple sclerosis. Generated by immunoSEQ multiplex PCR, the TCRdb table keeps only in-frame clones and is missing some. The top ten clones hold over 2% of a sample with 50,000 to 70,000 clones, around 91% of them seen once. Trimming removed 5 bases from V and 2 bases from J, with 13 bases in between. CDR3 length: 14 amino acids. Germline V gene lookup returns CDR1 LNHDA and CDR2 SQIVND (reference sequence). This receptor was taken from a female donor in good health, enrolled as a control in a pregnancy study. The gene calls are TRBV19 and TRBJ2-7, with D possibly being TRBD1 (6 bases). Specimen: peripheral blood, collected in the third trimester of pregnancy. The CDR3 DNA is TGTGCCAGTAGTTACGGGGACATTGCCTACGAGCAGTACTTC. Protein product: CASSYGDIAYEQYF.